This T cell receptor (beta chain) was sequenced during a study of blood T cell repertoires in COVID-19. The wider study: Samples came from the United States, Italy and Spain, spanning acute and convalescent COVID-19. Sample material is recorded as cDNA or gDNA derived from T cells, B-cell-depleted T cells, or PBMCs.

In the authors' methods: Nucleated cell number was recorded as an estimate derived from reference gene primer amplification. The table came from immunoSEQ multiplex PCR; TCRdb's copy has only in-frame clones and leaves some out. The V and J calls and clone size were taken over from that table, and D and trimming were inferred from the DNA. The sample lists 110,000 to 150,000 clones, about four fifths seen once, with around 6.8% in the top ten. The CDR3 consists of 14 residues. Germline V gives CDR1 MDHEN, CDR2 SYDVKM. Deletions cut 7 bases from V and 7 bases from J, with 17 bases between. V usage is TRBV28 and J usage is TRBJ1-5, with D possibly matching TRBD1 (6 bases). The sequence derives from a human donor in a cohort sampled during active COVID-19. Material: peripheral blood. The CDR3 is CASTLVRGGQPQHF. Here the CDR3 DNA reads TGTGCCAGCACCCTAGTCAGGGGCGGCCAGCCCCAGCATTTT.